This T cell receptor (beta chain) was retrieved from a study of blood T cells in healthy people across ages. The CDR3 covers 14 residues. CDR1 and CDR2 (germline): MNHEY, SVGEGT. Trimming took 0 bases from V and 7 from J, leaving 10 bases between them. Investigators took 9.5 to 10 milliliters of peripheral blood from every donor. With a J-beta primer mix and a sample-barcoded 5' primer, a second PCR ran about 7 to 12 cycles. MiXCR, run by TCRdb on the 5' RACE reads, gives a single entry per CDR3 protein. This sample has 650,000 to 800,000 distinct CDR3 sequences; roughly 44% occur once, and the top ten carry about 19%.

This receptor was obtained from a man between 60 and 75 years old in good health. The V and J genes are TRBV6-2 or TRBV6-3 and TRBJ1-5; D unresolved. Sequenced material: blood. The CDR3: CASSYSRLVQPQHF. CDR3 coding DNA: TGTGCCAGCAGTTACTCGAGACTGGTCCAGCCCCAGCATTTT.